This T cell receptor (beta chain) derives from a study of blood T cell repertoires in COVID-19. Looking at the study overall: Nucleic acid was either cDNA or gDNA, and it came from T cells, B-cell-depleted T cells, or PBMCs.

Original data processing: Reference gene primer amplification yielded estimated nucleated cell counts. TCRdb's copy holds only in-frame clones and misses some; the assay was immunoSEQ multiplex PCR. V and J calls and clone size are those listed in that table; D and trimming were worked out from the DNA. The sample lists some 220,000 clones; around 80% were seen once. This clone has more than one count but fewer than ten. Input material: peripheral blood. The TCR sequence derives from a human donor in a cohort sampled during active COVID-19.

The CDR3 DNA follows: TGTGCCAGCAGCCCACATAGACTAGCGGGGCCAGGGGGGGAGCTGTTTTTT. This gives the protein CASSPHRLAGPGGELFF. The V call is TRBV9, the J call TRBJ2-2; 11 bases agree with TRBD2. Germline assignment: CDR1 SGDLS and CDR2 YYNGEE. This CDR3 spans 17 amino acids. V lost 4 bases to trimming and J lost 8 bases; unmatched junction nucleotides: 13.